The text below deals with one T cell receptor (beta chain). Trimming took 5 bases from V and 7 from J, leaving 17 bases between them. Germline lookup yields CDR1 MDHEN and CDR2 SYDVKM. The CDR3 consists of 14 residues. From blood CD8+ and CD4+ T cells, TCR beta sequences were generated. The data were taken from a study of CD8 T cells in Susac syndrome. Random hexamers were used to reverse transcribe roughly 0.5 to 1 ug of RNA. The immunoSEQ assay covered 54 Vbeta and 13 Jbeta segments for CDR3. From the immunoSEQ multiplex PCR reads, TCRdb called clonotypes with MiXCR, one entry per CDR3 protein. The sample lists around 160,000 distinct CDR3 sequences, around 93% seen once, with around 0.13% in the top ten.

Sequencing used CD4+ T cells from PBMCs. The receptor's source is a human donor in good health. The V and J genes are TRBV28 and TRBJ2-5; perhaps TRBD1 as D (5 bases). The CDR3 DNA reads TGTGCCAGCAGTGACAGTACCATCCTTGGGACCCAGTACTTC. This codes for CASSDSTILGTQYF. Full variable domain (outside the CDR3, taken from reference TRBV28 and TRBJ2-5): DVKVTQSSRYLVKRTGEKVFLECVQDMDHENMFWYRQDPGLGLRLIYFSYDVKMKEKGDIPEGYSVSREKKERFSLILESASTNQTSMYLCASSDSTILGTQYFGPGTRLLVL.